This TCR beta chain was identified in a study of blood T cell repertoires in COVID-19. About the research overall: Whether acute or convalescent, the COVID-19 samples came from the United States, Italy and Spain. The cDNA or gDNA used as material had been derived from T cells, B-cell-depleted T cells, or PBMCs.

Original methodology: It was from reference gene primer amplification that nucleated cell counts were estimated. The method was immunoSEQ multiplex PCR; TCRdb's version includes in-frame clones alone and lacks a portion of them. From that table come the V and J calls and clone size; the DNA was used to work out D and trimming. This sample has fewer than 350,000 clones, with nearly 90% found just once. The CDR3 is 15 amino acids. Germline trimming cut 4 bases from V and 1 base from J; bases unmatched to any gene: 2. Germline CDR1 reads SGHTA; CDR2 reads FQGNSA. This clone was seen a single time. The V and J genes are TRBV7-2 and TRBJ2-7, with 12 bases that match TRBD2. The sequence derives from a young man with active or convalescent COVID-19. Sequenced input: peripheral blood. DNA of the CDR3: TGTGCCAGCAGCTGGGGGACTAGCGGGTCCTACGAGCAGTACTTC. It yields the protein CASSWGTSGSYEQYF.